The 24 T cell receptor beta chains presented below share a single source sample, sequenced in a study of CD8 T cells in ankylosing spondylitis. Findings and caveats of the study: Typical of ankylosing spondylitis blood, it appeared, was a TCR beta motif of under 10 highly homologous variants.

Their recognized antigens are unknown. TCRdb recomputed calls from the 5' RACE reads with MiXCR, one row per CDR3 protein. This sample yields a few hundred thousand distinct CDR3 sequences, of which approximately 20% are seen a single time; about a sixth belongs to the top ten. The source material was blood, either unsorted or a sorted T cell fraction (not recorded which). These receptors were obtained from a male donor with ankylosing spondylitis.

V usage is TRBV12-3 or TRBV12-4 and J usage is TRBJ1-5, with no clear D. V was trimmed by 5 bases and J by 6 bases, leaving 11 bases between them. This CDR3 is built from 13 residues. This CDR3 reads CASSLTLGQPQHF. CDR3 nucleotide sequence: TGTGCCAGCAGTCTCACTCTAGGTCAGCCCCAGCATTTT.

The table lists this clonotype with a few counts. This chain connects TRBV20-1 to TRBJ1-2; no reliable D call. Germline V gene lookup returns CDR1 DFQATT and CDR2 SNEGSKA (reference sequence). This CDR3 has 15 residues. The germline V and J ends were trimmed by 5 bases and 2 bases, with 18 bases remaining between them. The CDR3 coding sequence is TGCAGTGCTGGTCAACCCCGCACCGTAAACTATGGCTACACCTTC. It is translated as CSAGQPRTVNYGYTF.

As to this clonotype: A read error is possible here, since a much larger clone lies one base away. This chain links TRBV5-1 with TRBJ2-7, with 9 positions matching TRBD1. V lost 0 bases to trimming and J lost 4 bases; unmatched junction nucleotides: 8. The length of the CDR3 is 16 residues. Germline CDR1 is SGHRS and CDR2 is YFSETQ. CDR3 sequence reads: CASSLESTGQGYEQYF. Here the CDR3 DNA reads TGCGCCAGCAGCTTGGAATCTACGGGACAGGGTTACGAGCAGTACTTC.

V is TRBV12-3 or TRBV12-4 and J is TRBJ1-5, with a possible D match to TRBD1 (5 bases). Trimming shortened V by 3 bases and J by 2 bases, and 14 bases separated the two germline ends. This CDR3 comprises 16 residues. The CDR3 DNA sequence: TGTGCCAGCAGTTTGGGGCTACGATCGCGCAATCAGCCCCAGCATTTT. Translation: CASSLGLRSRNQPQHF.

The rearrangement uses TRBV30 and TRBJ1-1, with a possible D match to TRBD1 (6 bases). The V and J ends lost 0 bases and 11 bases respectively, with 13 bases between them. The germline gives CDR1 GTSNPN, CDR2 SVGIG (reference sequence). The CDR3 runs 12 residues. The CDR3 here is CAWSVRGGVAFF. The CDR3 DNA reads TGTGCCTGGAGTGTAAGGGGGGGAGTCGCTTTCTTT.

In its sample, this clonotype was seen a few times. J is TRBJ1-4 and V is TRBV29-1, with D possibly being TRBD1 (5 bases). The germline V gene has CDR1 SQVTM and CDR2 ANQGSEA. Trimming stripped 5 bases from V and 10 bases from J, with 17 bases between. This CDR3 is built from 13 residues. Here the CDR3 reads CSVLQTGGAKLFF. CDR3 DNA: TGCAGCGTTCTGCAAACAGGAGGGGCAAAACTGTTTTTT.

In its sample, this clonotype was seen a few times. The CDR3 bases are TGTGCCAGCAGCAGACTTGGGGGGGCGGGAGTGGCCCGCAACACAGATACGCAGTATTTT. It translates to CASSRLGGAGVARNTDTQYF. The gene calls are TRBV11-2 and TRBJ2-3; possible D gene TRBD2, 7 bases. The CDR3 contains 20 residues. Germline CDR1 reads SGHAT; CDR2 reads FQNNGV. V was clipped by 5 bases and J by 2 bases, with 29 bases between them.

This clonotype came up a few times. This chain joins TRBV29-1 and TRBJ2-3; D not resolved. Per germline, CDR1 SQVTM and CDR2 ANQGSEA. This CDR3 is 11 amino acids long. Trimming stripped 7 bases from V and 5 bases from J, with 10 bases between. CDR3 loop: CSAPTVDTQYF. CDR3 coding DNA: TGCAGCGCCCCGACTGTAGATACGCAGTATTTT.

V usage is TRBV29-1 and J usage is TRBJ2-7; 9 nucleotides align to TRBD2. This CDR3 spans 13 amino acids. The V segment lost 6 bases and the J segment 3 bases; nucleotides outside the gene matches: 6. Germline V gives CDR1 SQVTM, CDR2 ANQGSEA. For the CDR3, the DNA is TGCAGCGTAAGACTAGCGGCCAACTACGAGCAGTACTTC. Encoded protein: CSVRLAANYEQYF.

The chain couples TRBV3-1 to TRBJ1-2; 7 bases align to TRBD1. V gave up 8 bases and J gave up 8 bases; unmatched junction bases: 11. This CDR3 region has 13 residues. Germline-derived CDR1 and CDR2 are LGHDT and YNNKEL (reference sequence). CDR3: CASYQWGTEGYTF. For the CDR3, the DNA is TGTGCCAGCTACCAATGGGGGACAGAGGGCTACACCTTC.

In regard to this clonotype: The junction does not match germline at one end; this may be a read error. The CDR3, as DNA: TGTGCCAGCAGTTTAGAGGGATGGCAGTACTTC. Translating it yields CASSLEGWQYF. The chain joins TRBV7-9 to TRBJ2-7; TRBD2 might be the D (5 bases). CDR3 length: 11 amino acids. Germline CDR1 and CDR2: SEHNR and FQNEAQ (reference sequence).

The chain uses TRBV7-2 and TRBJ2-7; 9 bases are a match to TRBD2. Germline V gene lookup returns CDR1 SGHTA and CDR2 FQGNSA. V lost 5 bases and J lost 2; bases outside the gene matches: 10. The CDR3 loop spans 16 amino acids. The CDR3 nucleotides read TGTGCCAGCAGCAAACGTGAGGCGGGAGGGCCCTACGAGCAGTACTTC. Protein sequence: CASSKREAGGPYEQYF.

This clonotype was detected a few times. The chain couples TRBV10-3 to TRBJ2-1, with 7 bases matching TRBD1. CDR1 and CDR2 (germline): ENHRY, SYGVKD. This CDR3 spans 14 amino acids. J gave up 4 bases and V 10 bases, and 10 bases lay outside the gene matches. CDR3 protein: CATDDRALYNEQFF. CDR3 coding DNA: TGTGCCACCGATGACAGGGCCCTTTACAATGAGCAGTTCTTC.

This clonotype was observed a handful of times. J is TRBJ2-7 and V is TRBV5-6; 11 bases are shared with TRBD2. This CDR3 is built from 15 residues. The germline V gene has CDR1 SGHDT and CDR2 YYEEEE. V shed 4 bases, J shed 1 base, and the junction held 4 bases outside the gene matches. This CDR3 is CASSRGTSGSYEQYF. The DNA for the CDR3 is TGTGCCAGCAGCCGTGGGACTAGCGGATCCTACGAGCAGTACTTC.

The rearrangement uses TRBV20-1 and TRBJ2-1; a possible D gene is TRBD1 (6 bases). The length of the CDR3 is 17 residues. Germline loops: CDR1 DFQATT, CDR2 SNEGSKA (reference sequence). V lost 6 bases and J lost 0, with 21 bases in between. CDR3 loop: CSAPPPLDRSSYNEQFF. CDR3 bases: TGCAGTGCGCCTCCTCCCCTGGACAGATCCTCCTACAATGAGCAGTTCTTC.

The chain combines TRBV20-1 with TRBJ2-1; possibly TRBD1 or TRBD2 for D (5 bases each). The CDR3 consists of 15 residues. Looked up from germline, CDR1 is DFQATT and CDR2 is SNEGSKA (reference sequence). The V end lost 0 bases, the J end lost 12 bases, and 21 bases lay between the germline ends. The CDR3: CSARETSEGNDGQFF. CDR3 nucleotide sequence: TGCAGTGCTAGAGAAACGAGCGAGGGGAATGATGGGCAGTTCTTC.

This clonotype was observed a few times. The chain has TRBV10-3 and TRBJ1-4, with a tentative D call TRBD1 (6 bases). The CDR3 loop spans 14 amino acids. The V end was cut by 6 bases, the J end by 2 bases, with 10 bases between. Germline loops: CDR1 ENHRY, CDR2 SYGVKD. CDR3 sequence: CAIRSQGTNEKLFF. As DNA, the CDR3 is TGTGCCATCAGATCACAGGGCACTAATGAAAAACTGTTTTTT.

The V call is TRBV20-1, the J call TRBJ2-1; 8 bases fit TRBD2. Germline CDR1 DFQATT, CDR2 SNEGSKA (reference sequence). V lost 6 bases and J lost 3; bases outside the gene matches: 7. CDR3 length: 14 amino acids. The CDR3 DNA follows: TGCAGTGCCCCGATGGCGGGAGGCTACAATGAGCAGTTCTTC. Protein: CSAPMAGGYNEQFF.

This rearrangement joins TRBV7-6 to TRBJ2-7; 7 positions match TRBD2. The germline V gene encodes CDR1 SGHVS and CDR2 FNYEAQ. The CDR3 contains 18 residues. Losses at the gene ends were 1 base for V and 3 bases for J; bases not matched to a gene: 15. Here the CDR3 DNA reads TGTGCCAGCAGCTTAGTAGGTTTAGCGGGTTGGGGTGTCTACGAGCAGTACTTC. As protein: CASSLVGLAGWGVYEQYF.

This clonotype appeared a few times. The V gene is TRBV2, the J gene TRBJ1-5; 8 bases are shared with TRBD1. Trimming cost V 6 bases and J 5 bases; bases outside gene matches: 3. The CDR3 loop spans 13 amino acids. The germline CDR1 and CDR2 sequences are SNHLY and FYNNEI. The CDR3 nucleotides are TGTGCCAGCAGCGGGACAGGTCATCAGCCCCAGCATTTT. It encodes CASSGTGHQPQHF.

Only a few counts were recorded for this clonotype. This sequence joins TRBV10-3 and TRBJ1-3, with 9 bases aligning to TRBD1. Germline CDR1 reads ENHRY; CDR2 reads SYGVKD. The CDR3 contains 16 residues. V lost 2 bases and J lost 2; bases outside the gene matches: 4. The CDR3 DNA is TGTGCCATCAGTGAGACGGGACAGGGCACTGGAAACACCATATATTTT. Amino acids: CAISETGQGTGNTIYF.

This clonotype has at least ten counts. The chain joins TRBV4-3 to TRBJ2-3; the D is unclear. This CDR3 has 14 amino acids. The germline CDR1 and CDR2 sequences are LGHNA and YSLEER. V was shortened by 4 bases and J by 2 bases, with 10 bases between the two germline ends. The DNA for the CDR3 is TGCGCCAGCAGCCCGGACCTTTCCACAGATACGCAGTATTTT. It specifies CASSPDLSTDTQYF.

This clonotype showed up many times. J is TRBJ1-1 and V is TRBV11-2, with 9 bases lining up with TRBD1. The germline CDR1 and CDR2 sequences are SGHAT and FQNNGV. V lost 1 base to trimming and J lost 2 bases; unmatched junction nucleotides: 11. The CDR3 consists of 18 residues. The CDR3 DNA reads TGTGCCAGCAGCTTAGTCTTAGGACAGGGGATAAGTAACACTGAAGCTTTCTTT. Translating gives CASSLVLGQGISNTEAFF. Complete variable domain (other parts from reference TRBV11-2 and TRBJ1-1): EAGVAQSPRYKIIEKRQSVAFWCNPISGHATLYWYQQILGQGPKLLIQFQNNGVVDDSQLPKDRFSAERLKGVDSTLKIQPAKLEDSAVYLCASSLVLGQGISNTEAFFGQGTRLTVV.

The V call is TRBV5-6, the J call TRBJ2-3, with 7 bases matching TRBD2. This CDR3 has 15 amino acids. V was pared by 6 bases and J by 4 bases, with 11 bases of the junction left unmatched. Germline CDR1 reads SGHDT; CDR2 reads YYEEEE. In nucleotides, the CDR3 is TGTGCCAGCATTCCGGGCGGGAGAGGTGCAGATACGCAGTATTTT. Protein sequence: CASIPGGRGADTQYF.